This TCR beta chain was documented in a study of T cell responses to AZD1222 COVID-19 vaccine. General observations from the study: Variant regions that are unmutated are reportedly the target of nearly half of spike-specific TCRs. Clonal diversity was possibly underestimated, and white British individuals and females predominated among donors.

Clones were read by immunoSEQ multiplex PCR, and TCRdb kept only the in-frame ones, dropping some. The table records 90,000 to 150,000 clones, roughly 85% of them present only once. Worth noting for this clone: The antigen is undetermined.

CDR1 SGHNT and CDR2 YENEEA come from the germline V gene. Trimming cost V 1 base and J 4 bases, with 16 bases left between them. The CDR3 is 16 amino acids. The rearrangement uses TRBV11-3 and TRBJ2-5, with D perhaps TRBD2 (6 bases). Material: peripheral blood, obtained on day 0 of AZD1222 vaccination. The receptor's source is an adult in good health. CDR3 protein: CASSLAPLAGTETQYF. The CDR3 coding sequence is TGTGCCAGCAGCTTAGCCCCTCTGGCGGGAACAGAGACCCAGTACTTC. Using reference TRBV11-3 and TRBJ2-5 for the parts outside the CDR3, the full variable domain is EAGVVQSPRYKIIEKKQPVAFWCNPISGHNTLYWYLQNLGQGPELLIRYENEEAVDDSQLPKDRFSAERLKGVDSTLKIQPAELGDSAVYLCASSLAPLAGTETQYFGPGTRLLVL.